These 27 T cell receptor beta chains were sequenced from one sample in a study of CD8+CD57+ T cells in acquired aplastic anemia. Genomic DNA constituted the template upon which TCR beta VDJ and CDR3 profiling was performed. MiXCR was run by TCRdb on the reads, yielding one entry per CDR3 protein. The profile shows 150,000 to 200,000 distinct CDR3 sequences, about 50% of them singletons. Only patients with CD8+CD57+ cell expansion on flow cytometry were chosen for sequencing. Material for sequencing was sorted CD4+, CD8+, or CD8+CD57+ T cells (not recorded which) from PBMCs. The receptors were sampled from a human donor with aplastic anemia.

The CDR3, as DNA: TGCGCCAGCAGTGGGTTAGACGGGATGGGGGGGGACACTGAAGCTTTCTTT. Protein: CASSGLDGMGGDTEAFF. The chain recombines TRBV10-1 with TRBJ1-1, with D maybe TRBD1 (5 bases). The germline V gene encodes CDR1 WNHNN and CDR2 SYGVQD (reference sequence). V was clipped by 4 bases and J by 3 bases, with 21 bases between them. The CDR3 consists of 17 residues.

This clonotype was observed many times. V usage is TRBV7-9 and J usage is TRBJ2-5; D is ambiguous. Germline lookup yields CDR1 SEHNR and CDR2 FQNEAQ (reference sequence). The length of the CDR3 is 14 residues. Trimming pared 5 bases from V and 13 bases from J, leaving 23 bases between. In DNA form, the CDR3 reads TGTGCCAGCAGCATCCCCCTCGACTCCGAGTTTCCGTACTTC. Translated: CASSIPLDSEFPYF.

This rearrangement joins TRBV4-1 to TRBJ1-2; D is perhaps TRBD1 (6 bases). Trimming took 0 bases from V and 5 from J, leaving 16 bases between them. Germline CDR1 reads MGHRA; CDR2 reads YSYEKL. The CDR3 is 16 residues long. As DNA, the CDR3 is TGCGCCAGCAGCCAAGATTCTGGGGGCGGGGGTTATGGCTACACCTTC. Its protein product is CASSQDSGGGGYGYTF.

This clonotype was found once. The chain joins TRBV6-5 to TRBJ1-2, with 9 bases aligning to TRBD1. The V segment lost 4 bases and the J segment 6 bases; nucleotides outside the gene matches: 12. Germline-derived CDR1 and CDR2 are MNHEY and SVGAGI. This CDR3 has 16 amino acids. The CDR3 nucleotides read TGTGCCAGCAGTTTTATCTTACAGGGGGCAGGAAATGGCTACACCTTC. Its translation is CASSFILQGAGNGYTF.

This clonotype showed up many times. The rearrangement uses TRBV24-1 and TRBJ1-5; D is uncertain. The germline V gene has CDR1 KGHDR and CDR2 SFDVKD. V gave up 4 bases and J gave up 9 bases, with 12 bases separating them. CDR3 length equals 13 residues. The CDR3 sequence is CATSDYDGRPQHF. The CDR3 nucleotides read TGTGCCACCAGTGACTATGACGGACGGCCCCAGCATTTT.

This clonotype was counted once. A read error may account for a junction end that differs from germline. J is TRBJ1-3 and V is TRBV24-1, with D perhaps matching TRBD1 (5 bases). This CDR3 spans 13 amino acids. Germline lookup yields CDR1 KGHDR and CDR2 SFDVKD. CDR3 region: CATSDFRGSTIYF. The CDR3 DNA is TGTGCCACCAGTGATTTTAGGGGAAGCACCATATATTTT.

Note on this clonotype: This may be a read error, as it is one base from a much larger clone. The V call is TRBV5-1, the J call TRBJ1-4; D is uncertain. From germline, CDR1 is SGHRS and CDR2 YFSETQ. CDR3 length equals 15 residues. CDR3 in DNA: TGCGCCAGCAGCTTGATAGGAGCAACTAATGAAAAACTGGTTTTT. This sequence encodes CASSLIGATNEKLVF.

V is TRBV10-2 and J is TRBJ2-4; 9 positions agree with TRBD2. Germline V lookup: CDR1 WSHSY, CDR2 SAAADI. The CDR3 loop spans 18 amino acids. V was pared by 3 bases and J by 7 bases, with 16 bases of the junction left unmatched. In nucleotides, the CDR3 is TGCGCCAGCAGTGAACTAATAAATCTAGCGGGGAGGTCGAACATTCAGTACTTC. It codes for CASSELINLAGRSNIQYF.

This clonotype was seen ten or more times. The chain employs TRBV7-8 and TRBJ2-3, with D unresolved. The CDR3 loop spans 12 amino acids. With 5 bases removed from V and 3 bases from J, the gap between germline ends came to 6 bases. From germline, CDR1 is SGHVS and CDR2 FQNEAQ. The CDR3 nucleotides read TGTGCCAGCAGCATTGTTACAGATACGCAGTATTTT. Residues: CASSIVTDTQYF.

In this sample, this clonotype turned up many times. The gene calls are TRBV20-1 and TRBJ1-2; D uncertain. Germline CDR1 is DFQATT and CDR2 is SNEGSKA (reference sequence). The CDR3 has 16 amino acids. Between the trimmed V and J ends, which lost 0 bases and 3 bases, there was a span of 17 bases. DNA of the CDR3: TGCAGTGCTAGAGATAATAGGGTACCCGCCGACTATGGCTACACCTTC. Translated: CSARDNRVPADYGYTF.

The chain combines TRBV28 with TRBJ2-7; no firm D call. This CDR3 spans 17 amino acids. The germline V gene has CDR1 MDHEN and CDR2 SYDVKM. V shed 5 bases and J shed 0 bases, with 20 bases lying between them. The CDR3 region has the DNA TGTGCCAGCAGTCCCCTGCTTGCCAGCGTTCCCTCCTACGAGCAGTACTTC. Encoded protein: CASSPLLASVPSYEQYF. Filled out from reference TRBV28 and TRBJ2-7, the complete variable domain reads DVKVTQSSRYLVKRTGEKVFLECVQDMDHENMFWYRQDPGLGLRLIYFSYDVKMKEKGDIPEGYSVSREKKERFSLILESASTNQTSMYLCASSPLLASVPSYEQYFGPGTRLTVT.

The genes are TRBV2 and TRBJ1-2; TRBD1 matches at 9 bases. Germline V gives CDR1 SNHLY, CDR2 FYNNEI. The CDR3 covers 12 residues. V lost 6 bases and J lost 4; bases outside the gene matches: 0. The CDR3 loop reads CASRDRGYGYTF. In DNA form, the CDR3 reads TGTGCCAGCAGGGACAGGGGCTATGGCTACACCTTC.

This clonotype was picked up many times. The chain recombines TRBV29-1 with TRBJ2-1; no definite D call. V was trimmed by 4 bases and J by 7 bases, leaving 5 bases between them. The CDR3 has 10 amino acids. Germline V gives CDR1 SQVTM, CDR2 ANQGSEA. In DNA form, the CDR3 reads TGCAGCGTTGCTGGAAATGAGCAGTTCTTC. This sequence encodes CSVAGNEQFF.

This clonotype has at least ten counts. V and J are TRBV29-1 and TRBJ2-1; D is perhaps TRBD2 (5 bases). The CDR3 covers 14 residues. Germline assignment: CDR1 SQVTM and CDR2 ANQGSEA. V lost 3 bases to trimming and J lost 4 bases, with 13 bases between them. This CDR3 is CSVDRDGVYNEQFF. In DNA form, the CDR3 reads TGCAGCGTTGACAGAGACGGGGTGTACAATGAGCAGTTCTTC.

The CDR3 nucleotides are TGTGCCAGTAGTATAGCGGGCACTGAAGCTTTCTTT. It specifies CASSIAGTEAFF. The chain links TRBV19 to TRBJ1-1; D unclear. V was shortened by 1 base and J by 4 bases, with 4 bases between the two germline ends. CDR3 length: 12 amino acids. From germline, CDR1 is LNHDA and CDR2 SQIVND (reference sequence). Complete variable domain (other parts from reference TRBV19 and TRBJ1-1): DGGITQSPKYLFRKEGQNVTLSCEQNLNHDAMYWYRQDPGQGLRLIYYSQIVNDFQKGDIAEGYSVSREKKESFPLTVTSAQKNPTAFYLCASSIAGTEAFFGQGTRLTVV.

V usage is TRBV5-6 and J usage is TRBJ2-5; 7 bases agree with TRBD1. This CDR3 is built from 15 residues. Germline V lookup: CDR1 SGHDT, CDR2 YYEEEE. J was trimmed by 0 bases and V by 0 bases; bases with no gene match: 2. The CDR3 reads CASSLGGTDQETQYF. CDR3 coding DNA: TGTGCCAGCAGCTTGGGGGGGACAGACCAAGAGACCCAGTACTTC.

About this clonotype itself: Being one base from a much bigger clone, this may be a read error. This rearrangement joins TRBV5-4 to TRBJ2-7, with 9 nucleotides matching TRBD1. This CDR3 comprises 14 residues. Germline V gene sequence: CDR1 SGHNT, CDR2 YYREEE (reference sequence). V dropped 4 bases and J dropped 5; count of bases not matched to a gene: 7. Here the CDR3 reads CASSPDRGFNEQYF. The CDR3 coding sequence is TGTGCCAGCAGCCCGGACAGGGGATTTAACGAGCAGTACTTC.

In its sample, this clonotype was seen a few times. The rearrangement joins TRBV20-1 to TRBJ2-5; 8 bases are a match to TRBD2. From germline, CDR1 is DFQATT and CDR2 SNEGSKA (reference sequence). This CDR3 is built from 16 residues. J lost 2 bases, V lost 0 bases, and 8 bases had no gene match. This CDR3 reads CSARDPGLVRQETQYF. CDR3 DNA: TGCAGTGCTAGAGATCCGGGACTAGTGAGGCAAGAGACCCAGTACTTC.

This clonotype has a single count. The chain links TRBV12-5 to TRBJ2-7; perhaps TRBD2 as D (7 bases). CDR3 length: 17 residues. The V end lost 0 bases, the J end lost 0 bases, and 15 bases lay between the germline ends. The germline CDR1 and CDR2 sequences are LGHNT and FRNRAP. The CDR3 DNA sequence: TGTGCTAGTGGTTTGGTAGTGAGAGGGGGGGCCTCCTACGAGCAGTACTTC. It codes for CASGLVVRGGASYEQYF.

The chain has TRBV12-3 or TRBV12-4 and TRBJ2-7; D ambiguous. The CDR3 is 14 residues long. Trimming pared 2 bases from V and 0 bases from J, leaving 8 bases between. The CDR3 sequence is CASSLQGVSYEQYF. CDR3 nucleotides: TGTGCCAGCAGTTTACAAGGAGTCTCCTACGAGCAGTACTTC.

This clonotype was seen more than once but under ten times. The genes are TRBV15 and TRBJ2-1; 12 positions agree with TRBD2. There are 16 residues in the CDR3. V gave up 3 bases and J gave up 6 bases; unmatched junction bases: 6. Germline V gene data show CDR1 as LNHNV and CDR2 as YYDKDF (reference sequence). The CDR3 spells CATSRTSGSWGNEQFF. CDR3 sequence (DNA): TGTGCCACCAGCAGGACTAGCGGGAGTTGGGGCAATGAGCAGTTCTTC. Looking up the rest from reference TRBV15 and TRBJ2-1 gives the full variable domain: DAMVIQNPRYQVTQFGKPVTLSCSQTLNHNVMYWYQQKSSQAPKLLFHYYDKDFNNEADTPDNFQSRRPNTSFCFLDIRSPGLGDTAMYLCATSRTSGSWGNEQFFGPGTRLTVL.

This clonotype appeared a few times. The chain combines TRBV19 with TRBJ2-7; D not resolved. V gave up 8 bases and J gave up 4 bases, with 9 bases separating them. CDR1 and CDR2 (germline): LNHDA, SQIVND (reference sequence). The CDR3 length is 11 residues. The CDR3 DNA is TGTGCCAGTGCGTCCGTTTACGAGCAGTACTTC. Protein product: CASASVYEQYF.

The V gene is TRBV5-1, the J gene TRBJ1-4, with unresolved D. Trimming cost V 4 bases and J 0 bases, with 7 bases left between them. The CDR3 totals 14 residues. From germline, CDR1 is SGHRS and CDR2 YFSETQ. In DNA, the CDR3 is TGCGCCAGCAGCCCCGAGGCAACTAATGAAAAACTGTTTTTT. It yields the protein CASSPEATNEKLFF.

The gene calls are TRBV7-6 and TRBJ2-7; D is possibly TRBD2 (6 bases). The CDR3 has 16 amino acids. Germline V gene lookup returns CDR1 SGHVS and CDR2 FNYEAQ. The V and J ends lost 1 base and 0 bases respectively, with 13 bases between them. The CDR3 region is CASSLDEVGSSYEQYF. The CDR3 coding sequence is TGTGCCAGCAGCTTAGATGAAGTCGGGAGCTCCTACGAGCAGTACTTC.

V and J are TRBV20-1 and TRBJ1-2; D unclear. The CDR3 has 11 residues. Germline V gene sequence: CDR1 DFQATT, CDR2 SNEGSKA (reference sequence). The V and J ends lost 3 bases and 4 bases respectively, with 6 bases between them. CDR3 nucleotides: TGCAGTGCTAGCGAAGCCTATGGCTACACCTTC. It translates to CSASEAYGYTF.

This chain uses TRBV3-1 with TRBJ1-6; 7 bases are shared with TRBD1. The V gene end was trimmed by 6 bases and the J gene end by 0 bases; junction bases not matched to a gene: 2. The CDR3 sequence is 15 residues long. Germline values: CDR1 LGHDT, CDR2 YNNKEL (reference sequence). CDR3 DNA sequence: TGTGCCAGCAGGGGGACAGACTCCTATAATTCACCCCTCCACTTT. The encoded protein is CASRGTDSYNSPLHF. Filled out from reference TRBV3-1 and TRBJ1-6, the complete variable domain reads DTAVSQTPKYLVTQMGNDKSIKCEQNLGHDTMYWYKQDSKKFLKIMFSYNNKELIINETVPNRFSPKSPDKAHLNLHINSLELGDSAVYFCASRGTDSYNSPLHFGNGTRLTVT.

This clonotype was recorded at least ten times. This chain uses TRBV27 with TRBJ2-7; possibly TRBD1 or TRBD2 for D (6 bases each). Germline CDR1 reads MNHEY; CDR2 reads SMNVEV (reference sequence). The V gene lost 6 bases and the J gene lost 6 bases, with 9 bases spanning the gap. This CDR3 has 11 residues. Here the CDR3 reads CASRGGLEQYF. The CDR3 coding sequence is TGTGCCAGCAGAGGGGGGCTCGAGCAGTACTTC.